Presented here are 26 T cell receptor beta chains from one specimen sequenced in a study of blood T cell repertoires in COVID-19. Produced via immunoSEQ multiplex PCR; TCRdb's table is partial and in-frame only. The profile shows under 45,000 clones, over 70% of them singletons. Sequenced: peripheral blood. These receptors all stem from a man aged 80 or over with acute or convalescent COVID-19.

A remark on this clone: Other DNA sequences of this sample code for an identical CDR3. The chain has TRBV7-3 and TRBJ1-1; TRBD1 is a possible D gene (5 bases). V gave up 0 bases and J gave up 3 bases, with 5 bases separating them. The CDR3 loop spans 13 amino acids. CDR1 is SGHTA, CDR2 FQGTGA, per germline. CDR3 protein: CASSLTGDTEAFF. The CDR3 DNA reads as TGTGCCAGCAGCTTAACAGGGGACACTGAAGCTTTCTTT.

The gene calls are TRBV27 and TRBJ1-5, with D possibly matching TRBD1 (5 bases). V was cut by 3 bases and J by 2 bases, with 8 bases left in between. CDR1 MNHEY and CDR2 SMNVEV come from the germline V gene (reference sequence). This CDR3 is built from 14 residues. The CDR3 region has the DNA TGTGCCAGCAGTTTCCAAGGGGGCAATCAGCCCCAGCATTTT. This gives the protein CASSFQGGNQPQHF.

The V gene is TRBV19, the J gene TRBJ2-4; the match to TRBD1 covers 9 bases. Germline V gives CDR1 LNHDA, CDR2 SQIVND (reference sequence). The CDR3 has 14 amino acids. Trimming took 3 bases from V and 7 from J; bases not matched to a gene: 4. CDR3 bases: TGTGCCAGTAGTATCGGGACAGGGCGGAACATTCAGTACTTC. This encodes CASSIGTGRNIQYF.

The chain links TRBV7-3 to TRBJ2-3; TRBD2 agrees at 8 bases. Germline CDR1 SGHTA, CDR2 FQGTGA. V gave up 5 bases and J gave up 0 bases; unmatched junction bases: 7. The CDR3 is 16 amino acids. CDR3: CASSQKAGVSTDTQYF. CDR3 coding DNA: TGTGCCAGCAGCCAGAAAGCGGGAGTCAGCACAGATACGCAGTATTTT.

The chain carries TRBV5-1 and TRBJ2-3; no clear D. Germline CDR1 is SGHRS and CDR2 is YFSETQ. The CDR3 spans 16 residues. V was shortened by 2 bases and J by 4 bases, with 17 bases between the two germline ends. CDR3 in amino acids: CASSLEGGSVPDTQYF. In nucleotides, the CDR3 is TGCGCCAGCAGCTTAGAAGGCGGTTCTGTCCCAGATACGCAGTATTTT.

About this clone: Germline is not matched at one junction end, which may reflect a read error. The chain combines TRBV7-7 with TRBJ2-2; 7 nucleotides align to TRBD2. Germline V lookup: CDR1 SSHAT, CDR2 FNYEAQ (reference sequence). The CDR3 has 15 residues. DNA for the CDR3: TGTGCTAGCAGCTTAGCTAGCGGAAACACCGGGGAGCTGTTTTTT. Protein: CASSLASGNTGELFF.

V gene TRBV2 combines with J gene TRBJ2-6; no firm D call. With 6 bases removed from V and 6 bases from J, the gap between germline ends came to 18 bases. The CDR3 is made up of 16 amino acids. Germline CDR1 SNHLY, CDR2 FYNNEI. The CDR3 DNA follows: TGTGCCAGCAGAGCCCCCCCGAATCATGTGGCCAACGTCCTGACTTTC. Translated: CASRAPPNHVANVLTF.

This clone was seen only once. V and J are TRBV10-3 and TRBJ2-3; D might be TRBD1 (7 bases). The V gene's germline CDR1 is ENHRY and CDR2 SYGVKD. V lost 5 bases, J lost 2 bases, and 11 bases lay in between. This CDR3 region has 14 residues. CDR3 sequence (DNA): TGTGCCATCAGTCAGGGGGGTCCCACAGATACGCAGTATTTT. This translates into CAISQGGPTDTQYF.

This rearrangement joins TRBV29-1 to TRBJ2-5; 9 bases match TRBD1. Germline lookup yields CDR1 SQVTM and CDR2 ANQGSEA. The CDR3 is made up of 12 amino acids. Trimming took 6 bases from V and 3 from J; bases not matched to a gene: 2. The CDR3 protein is CSVRTGEETQYF. As DNA, the CDR3 is TGCAGCGTGAGGACAGGGGAAGAGACCCAGTACTTC.

The chain recombines TRBV7-2 with TRBJ1-6; tentatively, D is TRBD1 (5 bases). The germline gives CDR1 SGHTA, CDR2 FQGNSA. This CDR3 region has 16 residues. Trimming removed 5 bases from V and 7 bases from J, with 18 bases in between. As DNA, the CDR3 is TGTGCCAGCAGCCCGGGGGGGGGAAGGAAGAATTCACCCCTCCACTTT. Translation: CASSPGGGRKNSPLHF.

The chain has TRBV2 and TRBJ2-3; D possibly corresponds to TRBD1 (6 bases). V was pared by 6 bases and J by 0 bases, with 13 bases between. Germline CDR1 and CDR2: SNHLY and FYNNEI. CDR3 size: 15 residues. The CDR3 loop reads CASSAGTHSTDTQYF. CDR3 in DNA: TGTGCCAGCAGCGCCGGGACACACAGCACAGATACGCAGTATTTT.

The J gene is TRBJ2-7, the V gene TRBV20-1; D is possibly TRBD2 (5 bases). V lost 6 bases, J lost 1 base, and 7 bases lay in between. The CDR3 spans 11 residues. CDR1 is DFQATT and CDR2 is SNEGSKA in the germline V gene (reference sequence). The CDR3 spells CSARDSYEQYF. Written as DNA, the CDR3 is TGCAGTGCACGGGATTCCTACGAGCAGTACTTC.

The table lists this clone with a few counts. This sequence joins TRBV24-1 and TRBJ2-2, with 9 bases aligning to TRBD1. With 4 bases clipped from V and 0 bases from J, the junction kept 5 bases outside the gene matches. The CDR3 length is 17 residues. Germline CDR1 and CDR2: KGHDR and SFDVKD. In DNA form, the CDR3 reads TGTGCCACCAGTGACCCGGGACAGGGAGCGAACACCGGGGAGCTGTTTTTT. It codes for CATSDPGQGANTGELFF.

The chain carries TRBV10-3 and TRBJ2-7; D may be TRBD2 (8 bases). Germline V gives CDR1 ENHRY, CDR2 SYGVKD. The CDR3 spans 15 residues. Trimming left V 7 bases short and J 2 bases short, with 18 bases between. CDR3 sequence (DNA): TGTGCCATCAATCGCGGGGGGCAGGGGGCCTACGAGCAGTACTTC. Its protein product is CAINRGGQGAYEQYF.

The V call is TRBV2, the J call TRBJ1-5; D remains unclear. Trimming shortened V by 3 bases and J by 0 bases, and 12 bases separated the two germline ends. Germline values: CDR1 SNHLY, CDR2 FYNNEI. The CDR3 consists of 16 residues. CDR3 DNA sequence: TGTGCCAGCAGTGAGGAGAGGCCGTATAGCAATCAGCCCCAGCATTTT. It encodes CASSEERPYSNQPQHF.

This clone was observed a single time. V is TRBV5-1 and J is TRBJ2-5; 11 bases are shared with TRBD1. This CDR3 has 15 residues. CDR1 and CDR2 (germline): SGHRS, YFSETQ. V lost 5 bases, J lost 2 bases, and 5 bases stayed unmatched. The CDR3 region is CASRAGTGGQETQYF. CDR3 sequence (DNA): TGCGCCAGCAGGGCCGGGACAGGGGGGCAAGAGACCCAGTACTTC.

The chain has TRBV7-2 and TRBJ2-5; 7 bases agree with TRBD1. Germline trimming cut 9 bases from V and 6 bases from J; bases unmatched to any gene: 10. The CDR3 runs to 13 residues. Germline CDR1 reads SGHTA; CDR2 reads FQGNSA. The chain's CDR3 is CASAQGLGKTQYF. CDR3 sequence (DNA): TGTGCCAGTGCACAGGGGCTCGGGAAGACCCAGTACTTC.

The chain uses TRBV21-1 and TRBJ2-1; the table calls TRBD1, which could not be checked here. TRBV21-1 is reported as a pseudogene. The CDR3 is 16 amino acids. CDR3 sequence (DNA): TGTGCCAGCAGCAGACTGACAGGGAAATCCTACAATGAGCAGTTCTTC. Translated: CASSRLTGKSYNEQFF.

The V gene is TRBV5-1, the J gene TRBJ2-2; 13 bases agree with TRBD2. The V segment lost 3 bases and the J segment 0 bases; nucleotides outside the gene matches: 5. The germline V gene has CDR1 SGHRS and CDR2 YFSETQ. The CDR3 covers 18 residues. CDR3 region: CASSYGLAGDPNTGELFF. The DNA of the CDR3 is TGCGCCAGCAGCTACGGACTAGCGGGAGACCCGAACACCGGGGAGCTGTTTTTT.

The chain is built from TRBV2 and TRBJ1-4; D ambiguous. Germline CDR1 reads SNHLY; CDR2 reads FYNNEI. The V and J ends lost 3 bases and 8 bases respectively, with 7 bases between them. CDR3 size: 12 residues. The CDR3: CASSDDNEKLFF. The CDR3 DNA sequence: TGTGCCAGCAGTGACGACAACGAAAAACTGTTTTTT.

The V and J genes are TRBV25-1 and TRBJ2-7, with 10 positions matching TRBD1. The trim removed 3 bases at V and 4 bases at J, leaving 6 bases unmatched. Germline lookup yields CDR1 MGHDK and CDR2 SYGVNS. This CDR3 has 15 amino acids. The CDR3: CASSEGDRGSYEQYF. The DNA for the CDR3 is TGTGCCAGCAGTGAGGGGGACAGGGGATCATACGAGCAGTACTTC.

This chain connects TRBV9 to TRBJ1-4; 7 bases align to TRBD1. CDR3 length: 17 amino acids. CDR1 is SGDLS and CDR2 is YYNGEE in the germline V gene. After removal of 0 bases from V and 8 bases from J, the junction contained 13 bases not matched to a gene. DNA for the CDR3: TGTGCCAGCAGCGTAGTTCCCCTACAGGGGATAGGAGAAAAACTGTTTTTT. Amino acids: CASSVVPLQGIGEKLFF. Supplemented by reference TRBV9 and TRBJ1-4, the full variable domain reads DSGVTQTPKHLITATGQRVTLRCSPRSGDLSVYWYQQSLDQGLQFLIQYYNGEERAKGNILERFSAQQFPDLHSELNLSSLELGDSALYFCASSVVPLQGIGEKLFFGSGTQLSVL.

The gene calls are TRBV6-5 and TRBJ2-7, with TRBD1 matching 8 bases. After removal of 2 bases from V and 6 bases from J, the junction contained 0 bases not matched to a gene. This CDR3 contains 12 residues. Germline CDR1 and CDR2: MNHEY and SVGAGI. CDR3 coding DNA: TGTGCCAGCAGTTACACAGGGGGCGAGCAGTACTTC. Its protein is CASSYTGGEQYF.

The chain has TRBV7-2 and TRBJ2-3; no firm D call. Trimming shortened V by 3 bases and J by 2 bases, and 15 bases separated the two germline ends. The CDR3 length is 16 residues. Per the germline V gene, CDR1 is SGHTA and CDR2 is FQGNSA. The CDR3 reads CASSLPSGSYTDTQYF. In DNA form, the CDR3 reads TGTGCCAGCAGCTTGCCCTCGGGTTCTTACACAGATACGCAGTATTTT.

The chain has TRBV7-2 and TRBJ2-2; D is possibly TRBD1 (6 bases). The CDR3 has 16 amino acids. Trimming left V 1 base short and J 3 bases short, with 12 bases between. Looked up from germline, CDR1 is SGHTA and CDR2 is FQGNSA. The CDR3 loop is CASSLVGGAYTGELFF. The CDR3 bases are TGTGCCAGCAGCTTAGTTGGGGGCGCATACACCGGGGAGCTGTTTTTT. The entire variable domain, with the rest obtained from reference TRBV7-2 and TRBJ2-2, is as follows: GAGVSQSPSNKVTEKGKDVELRCDPISGHTALYWYRQSLGQGLEFLIYFQGNSAPDKSGLPSDRFSAERTGGSVSTLTIQRTQQEDSAVYLCASSLVGGAYTGELFFGEGSRLTVL.

The chain links TRBV5-1 to TRBJ2-7; no definite D call. V gave up 5 bases and J gave up 3 bases, with 6 bases separating them. The CDR3 length is 11 residues. In germline, CDR1 is SGHRS, CDR2 YFSETQ. Here the CDR3 reads CASRFNYEQYF. CDR3 bases: TGCGCCAGCAGGTTCAACTACGAGCAGTACTTC.